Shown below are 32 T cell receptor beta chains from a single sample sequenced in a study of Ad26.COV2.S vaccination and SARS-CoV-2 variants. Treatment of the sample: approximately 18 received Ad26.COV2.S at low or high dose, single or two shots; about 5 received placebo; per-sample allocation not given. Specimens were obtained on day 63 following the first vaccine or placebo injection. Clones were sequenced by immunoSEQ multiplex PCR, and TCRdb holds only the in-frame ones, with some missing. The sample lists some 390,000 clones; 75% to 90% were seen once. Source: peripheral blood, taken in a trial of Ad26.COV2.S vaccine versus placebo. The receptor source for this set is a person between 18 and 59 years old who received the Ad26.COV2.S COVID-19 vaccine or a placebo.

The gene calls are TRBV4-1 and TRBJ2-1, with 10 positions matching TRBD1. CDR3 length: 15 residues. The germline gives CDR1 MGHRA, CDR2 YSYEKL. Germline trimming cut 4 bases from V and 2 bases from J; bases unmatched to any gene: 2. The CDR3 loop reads CASSRGQGAYNEQFF. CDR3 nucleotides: TGCGCCAGCAGCCGAGGACAGGGGGCCTACAATGAGCAGTTCTTC.

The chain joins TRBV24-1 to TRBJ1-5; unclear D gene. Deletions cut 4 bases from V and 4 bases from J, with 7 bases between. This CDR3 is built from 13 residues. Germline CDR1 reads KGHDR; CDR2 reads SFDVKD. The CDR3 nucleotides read TGTGCCACCAGTGAGTCAGTGAATCAGCCCCAGCATTTT. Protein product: CATSESVNQPQHF.

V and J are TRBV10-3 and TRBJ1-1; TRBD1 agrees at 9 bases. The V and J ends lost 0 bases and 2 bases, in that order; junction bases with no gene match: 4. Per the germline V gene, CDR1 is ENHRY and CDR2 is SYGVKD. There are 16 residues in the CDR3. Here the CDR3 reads CAISESGQGYNTEAFF. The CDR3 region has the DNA TGTGCCATCAGTGAGTCGGGACAGGGTTATAACACTGAAGCTTTCTTT.

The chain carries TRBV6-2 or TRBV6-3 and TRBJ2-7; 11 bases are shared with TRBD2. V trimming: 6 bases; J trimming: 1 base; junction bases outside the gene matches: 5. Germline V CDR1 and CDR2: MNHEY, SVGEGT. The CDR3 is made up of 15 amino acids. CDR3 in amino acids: CASSTTSGASYEQYF. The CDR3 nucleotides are TGTGCCAGCAGCACGACTAGCGGGGCGTCCTACGAGCAGTACTTC.

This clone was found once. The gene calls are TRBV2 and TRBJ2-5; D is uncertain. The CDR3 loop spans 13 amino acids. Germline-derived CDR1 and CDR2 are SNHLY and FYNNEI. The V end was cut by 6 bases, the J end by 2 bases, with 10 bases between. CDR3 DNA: TGTGCCAGCAGCTGGATGGGGCAAGAGACCCAGTACTTC. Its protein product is CASSWMGQETQYF.

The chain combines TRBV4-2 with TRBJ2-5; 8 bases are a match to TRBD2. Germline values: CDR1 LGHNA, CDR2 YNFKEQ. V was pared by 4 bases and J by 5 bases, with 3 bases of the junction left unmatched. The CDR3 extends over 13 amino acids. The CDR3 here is CASSRGGGETQYF. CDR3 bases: TGTGCCAGCAGCCGAGGCGGGGGGGAGACCCAGTACTTC.

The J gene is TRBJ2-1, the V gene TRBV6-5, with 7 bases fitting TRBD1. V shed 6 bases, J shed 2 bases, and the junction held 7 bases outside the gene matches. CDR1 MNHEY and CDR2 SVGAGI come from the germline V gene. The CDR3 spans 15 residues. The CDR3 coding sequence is TGTGCCAGCAGCTCGACAGGGAATCCCTACAATGAGCAGTTCTTC. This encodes CASSSTGNPYNEQFF.

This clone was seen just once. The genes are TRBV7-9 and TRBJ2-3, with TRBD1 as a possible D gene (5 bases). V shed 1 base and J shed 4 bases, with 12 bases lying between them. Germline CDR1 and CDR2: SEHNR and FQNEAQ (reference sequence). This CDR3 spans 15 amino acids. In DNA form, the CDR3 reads TGTGCCAGCAGCTTAGAGGGGCGAGAGGCAGATACGCAGTATTTT. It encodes CASSLEGREADTQYF.

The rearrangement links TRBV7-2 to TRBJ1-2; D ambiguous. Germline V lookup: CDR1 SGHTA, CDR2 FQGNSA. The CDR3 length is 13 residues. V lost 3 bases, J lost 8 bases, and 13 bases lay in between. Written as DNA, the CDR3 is TGTGCCAGCAGCTTTAGGAGGGCGGGCGGCTACACCTTC. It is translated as CASSFRRAGGYTF.

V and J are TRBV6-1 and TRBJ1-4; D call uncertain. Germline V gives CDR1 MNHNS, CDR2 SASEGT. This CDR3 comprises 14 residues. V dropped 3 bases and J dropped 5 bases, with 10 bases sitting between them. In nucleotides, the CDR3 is TGTGCCAGCAGTGAGGGAGGGCTGAATGAAAAACTGTTTTTT. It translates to CASSEGGLNEKLFF.

The DNA for the CDR3 is TGTGCCAGCAGGGATCTGGACAGAAATGAAAAACTGTTTTTT. Its protein product is CASRDLDRNEKLFF. V usage is TRBV28 and J usage is TRBJ1-4, with D maybe TRBD1 (6 bases). V dropped 6 bases and J dropped 5 bases, with 13 bases sitting between them. Germline CDR1 MDHEN, CDR2 SYDVKM. This CDR3 region has 14 residues.

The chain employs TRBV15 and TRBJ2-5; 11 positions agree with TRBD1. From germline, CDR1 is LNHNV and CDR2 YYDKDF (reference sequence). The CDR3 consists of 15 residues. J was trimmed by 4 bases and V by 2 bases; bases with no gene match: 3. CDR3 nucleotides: TGTGCCACCAGCAGAAGGGACAGGGGGATAGAGACCCAGTACTTC. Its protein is CATSRRDRGIETQYF.

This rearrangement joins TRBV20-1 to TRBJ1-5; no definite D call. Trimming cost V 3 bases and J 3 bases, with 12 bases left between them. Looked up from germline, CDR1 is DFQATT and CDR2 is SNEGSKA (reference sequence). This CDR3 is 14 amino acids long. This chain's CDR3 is CSASLGLANQPQHF. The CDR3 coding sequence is TGCAGTGCTAGTTTGGGTCTCGCCAATCAGCCCCAGCATTTT.

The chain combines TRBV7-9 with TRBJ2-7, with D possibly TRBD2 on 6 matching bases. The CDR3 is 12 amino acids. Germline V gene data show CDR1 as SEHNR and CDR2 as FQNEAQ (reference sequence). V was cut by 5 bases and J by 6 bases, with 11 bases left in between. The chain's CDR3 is CASSRGYVEQYF. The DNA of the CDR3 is TGTGCCAGCAGCCGGGGGTATGTCGAGCAGTACTTC.

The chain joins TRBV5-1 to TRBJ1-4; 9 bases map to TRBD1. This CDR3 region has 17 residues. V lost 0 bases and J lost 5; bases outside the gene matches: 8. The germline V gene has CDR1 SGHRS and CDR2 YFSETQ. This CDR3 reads CASSLVGQGGSNEKLFF. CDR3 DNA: TGCGCCAGCAGCTTGGTGGGACAGGGTGGTTCAAATGAAAAACTGTTTTTT.

The CDR3 region is CASRDRAQGYTDTQYF. The DNA of the CDR3 is TGTGCCAGTAGGGACAGGGCCCAGGGGTACACAGATACGCAGTATTTT. The chain recombines TRBV19 with TRBJ2-3; 8 bases align to TRBD1. The germline CDR1 and CDR2 sequences are LNHDA and SQIVND (reference sequence). This CDR3 spans 16 amino acids. Unmatched junction bases numbered 10, after V lost 6 bases and J lost 2 bases. The full variable domain, in which reference TRBV19 and TRBJ2-3 provide the parts outside the CDR3, is DGGITQSPKYLFRKEGQNVTLSCEQNLNHDAMYWYRQDPGQGLRLIYYSQIVNDFQKGDIAEGYSVSREKKESFPLTVTSAQKNPTAFYLCASRDRAQGYTDTQYFGPGTRLTVL.

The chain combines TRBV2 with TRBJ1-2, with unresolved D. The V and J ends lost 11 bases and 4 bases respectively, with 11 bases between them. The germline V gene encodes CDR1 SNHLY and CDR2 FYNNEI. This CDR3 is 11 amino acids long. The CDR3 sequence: CAGGDTYGYTF. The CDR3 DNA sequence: TGTGCCGGTGGAGATACCTATGGCTACACCTTC. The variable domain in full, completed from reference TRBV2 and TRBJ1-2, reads EPEVTQTPSHQVTQMGQEVILRCVPISNHLYFYWYRQILGQKVEFLVSFYNNEISEKSEIFDDQFSVERPDGSNFTLKIRSTKLEDSAMYFCAGGDTYGYTFGSGTRLTVV.

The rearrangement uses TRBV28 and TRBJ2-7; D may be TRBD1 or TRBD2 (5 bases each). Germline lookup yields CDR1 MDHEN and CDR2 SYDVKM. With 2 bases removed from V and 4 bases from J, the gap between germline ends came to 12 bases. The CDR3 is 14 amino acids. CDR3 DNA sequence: TGTGCCAGCAGTTTAGGAGGCCAGGGTTACGAGCAGTACTTC. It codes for CASSLGGQGYEQYF.

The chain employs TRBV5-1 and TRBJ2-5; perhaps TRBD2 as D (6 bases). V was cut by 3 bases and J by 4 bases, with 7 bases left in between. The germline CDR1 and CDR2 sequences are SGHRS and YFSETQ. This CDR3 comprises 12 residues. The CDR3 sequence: CASSSGGETQYF. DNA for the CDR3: TGCGCCAGCAGCTCCGGGGGAGAGACCCAGTACTTC.

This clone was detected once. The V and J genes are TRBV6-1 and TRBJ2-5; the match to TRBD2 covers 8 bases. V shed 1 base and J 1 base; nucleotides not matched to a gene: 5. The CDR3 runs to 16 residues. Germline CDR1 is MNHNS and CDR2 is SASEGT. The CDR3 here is CASSEELAAVQETQYF. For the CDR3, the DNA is TGTGCCAGCAGTGAAGAACTAGCGGCAGTCCAAGAGACCCAGTACTTC.

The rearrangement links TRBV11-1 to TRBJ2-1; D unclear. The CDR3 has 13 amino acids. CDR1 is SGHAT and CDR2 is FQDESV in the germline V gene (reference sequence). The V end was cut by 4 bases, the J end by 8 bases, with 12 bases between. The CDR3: CASSWRRGDEQFF. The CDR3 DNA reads TGTGCCAGCAGCTGGAGACGTGGCGATGAGCAGTTCTTC. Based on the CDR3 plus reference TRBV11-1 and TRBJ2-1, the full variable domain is EAEVAQSPRYKITEKSQAVAFWCDPISGHATLYWYRQILGQGPELLVQFQDESVVDDSQLPKDRFSAERLKGVDSTLKIQPAELGDSAMYLCASSWRRGDEQFFGPGTRLTVL.

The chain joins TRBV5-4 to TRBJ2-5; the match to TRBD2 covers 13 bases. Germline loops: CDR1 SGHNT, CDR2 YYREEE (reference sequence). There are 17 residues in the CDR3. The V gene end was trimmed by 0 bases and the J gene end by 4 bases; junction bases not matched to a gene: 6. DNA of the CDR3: TGTGCCAGCAGCTTGGGGGGACTAGCGGGATCGGGAGAGACCCAGTACTTC. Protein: CASSLGGLAGSGETQYF.

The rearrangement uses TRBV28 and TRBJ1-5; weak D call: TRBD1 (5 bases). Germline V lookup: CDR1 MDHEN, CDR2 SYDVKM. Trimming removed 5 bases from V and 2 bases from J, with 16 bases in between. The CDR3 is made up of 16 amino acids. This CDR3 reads CASSPRKGVGNQPQHF. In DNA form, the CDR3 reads TGTGCCAGCAGTCCGCGCAAAGGGGTGGGCAATCAGCCCCAGCATTTT. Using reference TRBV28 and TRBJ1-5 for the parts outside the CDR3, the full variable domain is DVKVTQSSRYLVKRTGEKVFLECVQDMDHENMFWYRQDPGLGLRLIYFSYDVKMKEKGDIPEGYSVSREKKERFSLILESASTNQTSMYLCASSPRKGVGNQPQHFGDGTRLSIL.

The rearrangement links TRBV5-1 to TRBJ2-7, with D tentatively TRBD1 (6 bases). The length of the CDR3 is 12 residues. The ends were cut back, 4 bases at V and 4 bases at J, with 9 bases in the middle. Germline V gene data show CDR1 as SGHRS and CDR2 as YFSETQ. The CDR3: CASSDTGYEQYF. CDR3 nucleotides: TGCGCCAGCAGCGACACAGGGTACGAGCAGTACTTC.

The CDR3 DNA reads TGTGCCAGCAGTCAGGGGACTAGTGGGTATGAGCAGTTCTTC. Translating it yields CASSQGTSGYEQFF. This chain uses TRBV6-5 with TRBJ2-1, with 8 bases identical to TRBD2. The CDR3 runs 14 residues. In germline, CDR1 is MNHEY, CDR2 SVGAGI. V was pared by 5 bases and J by 8 bases, with 8 bases of the junction left unmatched.

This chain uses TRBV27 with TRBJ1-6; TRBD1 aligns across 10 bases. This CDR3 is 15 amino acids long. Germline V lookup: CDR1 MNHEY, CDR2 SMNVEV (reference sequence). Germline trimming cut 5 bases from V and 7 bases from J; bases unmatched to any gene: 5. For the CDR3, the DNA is TGTGCCAGCAGTGCCCGGACAGGGGGGAATTCACCCCTCCACTTT. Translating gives CASSARTGGNSPLHF.

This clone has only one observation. The CDR3 bases are TGTGCCAGCAGCCAAGGGACTAGCGGGGTGAACACCGGGGAGCTGTTTTTT. Encoded protein: CASSQGTSGVNTGELFF. The V gene is TRBV4-2, the J gene TRBJ2-2; 12 nucleotides agree with TRBD2. This CDR3 spans 17 amino acids. Germline V gene lookup returns CDR1 LGHNA and CDR2 YNFKEQ. V was clipped by 1 base and J by 1 base; unmatched bases: 1.

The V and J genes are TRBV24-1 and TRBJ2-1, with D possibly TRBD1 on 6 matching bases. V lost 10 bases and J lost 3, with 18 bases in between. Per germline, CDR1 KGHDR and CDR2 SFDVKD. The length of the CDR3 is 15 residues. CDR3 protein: CATEKDDRNYNEQFF. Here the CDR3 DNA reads TGTGCCACGGAAAAGGATGACAGGAACTACAATGAGCAGTTCTTC.

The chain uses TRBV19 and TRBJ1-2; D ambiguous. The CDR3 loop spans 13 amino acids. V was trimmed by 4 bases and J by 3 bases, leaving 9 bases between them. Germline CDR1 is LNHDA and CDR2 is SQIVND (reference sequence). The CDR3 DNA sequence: TGTGCCAGTAGTACCGGACTCTACTATGGCTACACCTTC. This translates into CASSTGLYYGYTF. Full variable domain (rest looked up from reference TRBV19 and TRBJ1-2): DGGITQSPKYLFRKEGQNVTLSCEQNLNHDAMYWYRQDPGQGLRLIYYSQIVNDFQKGDIAEGYSVSREKKESFPLTVTSAQKNPTAFYLCASSTGLYYGYTFGSGTRLTVV.

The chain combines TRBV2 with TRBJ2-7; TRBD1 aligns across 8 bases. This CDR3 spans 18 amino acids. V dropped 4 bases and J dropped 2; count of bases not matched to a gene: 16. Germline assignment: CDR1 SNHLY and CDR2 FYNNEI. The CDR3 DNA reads TGTGCCAGCAGTGGGGCCAAACCAGACAGGGGAGCCACCTACGAGCAGTACTTC. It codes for CASSGAKPDRGATYEQYF. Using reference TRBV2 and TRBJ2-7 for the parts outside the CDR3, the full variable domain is EPEVTQTPSHQVTQMGQEVILRCVPISNHLYFYWYRQILGQKVEFLVSFYNNEISEKSEIFDDQFSVERPDGSNFTLKIRSTKLEDSAMYFCASSGAKPDRGATYEQYFGPGTRLTVT.

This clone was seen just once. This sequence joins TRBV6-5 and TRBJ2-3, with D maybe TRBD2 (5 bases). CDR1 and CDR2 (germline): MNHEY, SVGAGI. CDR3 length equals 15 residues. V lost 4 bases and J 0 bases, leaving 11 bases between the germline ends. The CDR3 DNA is TGTGCCAGCAGTTTGGTAGCGACTAGCACAGATACGCAGTATTTT. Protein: CASSLVATSTDTQYF.

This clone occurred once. The CDR3 nucleotides read TGCAGCGTTGATGGGGCCGATCCGAACGAGGATACGCAGTATTTT. It encodes CSVDGADPNEDTQYF. V and J are TRBV29-1 and TRBJ2-3; a weak D match, TRBD1 (5 bases). The CDR3 has 15 amino acids. Trimming pared 3 bases from V and 6 bases from J, leaving 19 bases between. Germline CDR1 and CDR2: SQVTM and ANQGSEA.